Listed below are T cell receptor beta chains from one sample, sequenced in a study of blood T cell repertoires in COVID-19. Assay: immunoSEQ multiplex PCR; the TCRdb copy retains only in-frame clones and omits some. This sample has about 220,000 clones, with around four fifths found just once. Sequenced input: PBMCs or T cells enriched from blood (not recorded which). The receptors were sampled from a middle-aged woman who had been exposed to COVID-19. The CDR3 runs from the conserved cysteine through the conserved F or W. The D gene is left open where the match is weak. The size entry is marked missing in some rows and otherwise reads once, few, many or a size class.

TRBD1	TRBJ2-5	TRBV5-1	NA	CASSFGQGAVQETQYF	TGCGCCAGCAGCTTTGGACAGGGGGCGGTCCAAGAGACCCAGTACTTC
NA	TRBJ2-3	TRBV3-1/TRBV3-2	NA	CASSLSGNPDTQYF	TGTGCCAGCAGCCTTAGCGGCAACCCCGATACGCAGTATTTT
TRBD1	TRBJ2-1	TRBV5-1	NA	CASSLGQGPYNEQFF	TGCGCCAGCAGCTTGGGACAGGGCCCCTACAATGAGCAGTTCTTC
TRBD1	TRBJ2-7	TRBV6-5	NA	CASEVKTGTYEQYF	TGTGCCAGCGAAGTTAAGACAGGGACCTACGAGCAGTACTTC
TRBD1	TRBJ2-2	TRBV19	NA	CASSIAGGGTGELFF	TGTGCCAGTAGTATAGCAGGGGGCGGCACCGGGGAGCTGTTTTTT
TRBD1	TRBJ1-2	TRBV7-9	NA	CASSSQGRANYGYTF	TGTGCCAGCAGCTCACAGGGGCGGGCTAACTATGGCTACACCTTC
TRBD1	TRBJ2-3	TRBV12-5	NA	CASGLGSTGYGDTQYF	TGTGCTAGTGGTTTGGGGTCGACAGGGTATGGGGATACGCAGTATTTT
NA	TRBJ2-5	TRBV11-2	few	CASSLDQETQYF	TGTGCCAGCAGCTTAGATCAGGAGACCCAGTACTTC
NA	TRBJ1-6	TRBV7-3	few	CASSRGGPNSPLHF	TGTGCCAGCAGCCGGGGGGGTCCAAATTCACCCCTCCACTTT
NA	TRBJ1-5	TRBV6-6	NA	CASSLGQNNQPQHF	TGTGCCAGCTCCCTTGGACAGAACAATCAGCCCCAGCATTTT
NA	TRBJ2-5	TRBV11-1	NA	CASSLLEPQETQYF	TGTGCCAGCAGCCTACTAGAGCCCCAAGAGACCCAGTACTTC
NA	TRBJ2-7	TRBV27	NA	CASSYRDSYEQYF	TGTGCCAGCAGCTACAGGGACTCCTACGAGCAGTACTTC
NA	TRBJ2-2	TRBV19	NA	CASRTLTGELFF	TGTGCCAGCAGGACTCTGACCGGGGAGCTGTTTTTT
NA	TRBJ1-1	TRBV5-5	NA	CASSWGGDSNTEAFF	TGTGCCAGCAGCTGGGGGGGTGACAGTAACACTGAAGCTTTCTTT
TRBD1	TRBJ2-7	TRBV3-1/TRBV3-2	NA	CASTRTGEGYEQYF	TGTGCCAGCACCCGGACAGGGGAGGGGTACGAGCAGTACTTC
NA	TRBJ1-6	TRBV12-3/TRBV12-4	once	CASSRTGSPLHF	TGTGCCAGCAGTCGTACAGGGTCACCCCTCCACTTT
TRBD2	TRBJ2-1	TRBV6-2/TRBV6-3	NA	CASSRLAGVYNEQFF	TGTGCCAGCAGTCGCCTAGCGGGGGTTTACAATGAGCAGTTCTTC
NA	TRBJ2-5	TRBV27	NA	CASSIKGYQETQYF	TGTGCCAGCAGTATAAAGGGGTACCAAGAGACCCAGTACTTC
TRBD2	TRBJ2-3	TRBV9	NA	CASSPGTRLFTDTQYF	TGTGCCAGCAGCCCCGGGACTAGGTTGTTCACAGATACGCAGTATTTT
NA	TRBJ2-6	TRBV27	NA	CASSWGVGANVLTF	TGTGCCAGCAGTTGGGGCGTTGGGGCCAACGTCCTGACTTTC